The present entry profiles one T cell receptor beta chain with its context. These data originate in a study of T cell changes during pregnancy in multiple sclerosis. Clones were read by immunoSEQ multiplex PCR, and TCRdb kept only the in-frame ones, dropping some. This table has around 40,000 clones, about 90% appearing once. Trimming took 6 bases from V and 2 from J; bases not matched to a gene: 16. The CDR3 length is 17 residues. Germline assignment: CDR1 MDHEN and CDR2 SYDVKM. This sequence originates from a female donor with multiple sclerosis, enrolled in a pregnancy study. The chain uses TRBV28 and TRBJ2-7, with 7 bases identical to TRBD1. The source material was CD4+ T cells from peripheral blood mononuclear cells, sampled in the third trimester of pregnancy. CDR3 in amino acids: CASRTGKGTGDAYEQYF. CDR3 sequence (DNA): TGTGCCAGCAGGACAGGGAAGGGAACCGGGGATGCCTACGAGCAGTACTTC.